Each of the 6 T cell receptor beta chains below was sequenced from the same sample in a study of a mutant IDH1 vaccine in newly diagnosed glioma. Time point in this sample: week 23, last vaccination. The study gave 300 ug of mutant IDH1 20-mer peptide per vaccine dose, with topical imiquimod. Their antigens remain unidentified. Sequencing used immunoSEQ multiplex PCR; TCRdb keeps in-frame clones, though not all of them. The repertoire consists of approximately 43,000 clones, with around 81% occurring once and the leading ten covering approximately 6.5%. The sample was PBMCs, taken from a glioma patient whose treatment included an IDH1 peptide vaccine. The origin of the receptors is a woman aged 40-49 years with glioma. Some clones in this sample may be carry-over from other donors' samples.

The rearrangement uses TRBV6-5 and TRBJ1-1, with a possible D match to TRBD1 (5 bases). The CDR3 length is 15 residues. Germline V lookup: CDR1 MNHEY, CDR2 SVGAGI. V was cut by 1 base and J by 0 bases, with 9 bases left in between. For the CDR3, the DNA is TGTGCCAGCAGTTACTTGCGACAGATGAACACTGAAGCTTTCTTT. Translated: CASSYLRQMNTEAFF.

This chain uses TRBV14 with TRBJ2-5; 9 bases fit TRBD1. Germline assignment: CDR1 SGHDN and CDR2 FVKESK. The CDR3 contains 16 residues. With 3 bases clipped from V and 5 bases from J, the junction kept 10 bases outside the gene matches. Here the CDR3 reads CASSHLRDRAVETQYF. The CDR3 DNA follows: TGTGCCAGCAGCCATCTAAGGGACAGGGCAGTGGAGACCCAGTACTTC.

The CDR3 here is CASRGSGTGTYEQYF. Here the CDR3 DNA reads TGTGCCAGTAGAGGTTCGGGGACAGGGACCTACGAGCAGTACTTC. The gene calls are TRBV19 and TRBJ2-7; 9 nucleotides agree with TRBD1. V shed 6 bases and J 2 bases; nucleotides not matched to a gene: 8. This CDR3 region has 15 residues. Germline CDR1 reads LNHDA; CDR2 reads SQIVND (reference sequence).

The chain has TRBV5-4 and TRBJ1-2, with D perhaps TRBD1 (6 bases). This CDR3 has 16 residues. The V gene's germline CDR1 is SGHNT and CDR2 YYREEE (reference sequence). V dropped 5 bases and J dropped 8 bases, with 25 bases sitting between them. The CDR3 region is CASSPPTQGRGRGYTF. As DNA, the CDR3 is TGTGCCAGCAGTCCGCCGACACAGGGACGGGGCCGGGGCTACACCTTC.

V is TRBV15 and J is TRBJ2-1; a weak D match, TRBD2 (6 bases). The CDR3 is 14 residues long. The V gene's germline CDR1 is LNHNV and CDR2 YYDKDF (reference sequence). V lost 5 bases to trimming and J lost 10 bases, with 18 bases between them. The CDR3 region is CATSGGTPHREQFF. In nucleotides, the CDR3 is TGTGCCACCAGCGGGGGGACTCCACACCGGGAGCAGTTCTTC.

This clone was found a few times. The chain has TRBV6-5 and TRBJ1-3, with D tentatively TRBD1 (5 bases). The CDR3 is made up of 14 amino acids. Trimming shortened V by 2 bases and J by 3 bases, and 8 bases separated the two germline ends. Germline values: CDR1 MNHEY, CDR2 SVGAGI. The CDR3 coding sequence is TGTGCCAGCAGTTACGGTCAGGGTGGAAACACCATATATTTT. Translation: CASSYGQGGNTIYF.